Presented here are 13 T cell receptor beta chains from one specimen sequenced in a study of vaccination effects on CD4 cells after COVID-19. These receptors lack a known antigen. Here immunoSEQ multiplex PCR was the method, and the copy in TCRdb shows in-frame clones only, minus some. The data hold 25,000 to 30,000 clones, with roughly 60% observed a single time. Culturing for around 10 days preceded CD4+ T cell isolation. The specimen comprised CD4+ T cells from PBMCs cultured without peptide, sampled before COVID-19 vaccination. These receptors were collected from a human donor who received a COVID-19 vaccine.

In nucleotides, the CDR3 is TGTGCCAGCAGCCAAGGGCCGAGCGGGCTTAGCACAGATACGCAGTATTTT. Protein sequence: CASSQGPSGLSTDTQYF. The rearrangement links TRBV3-1 (or the pseudogene TRBV3-2) to TRBJ2-3; maybe TRBD2 (6 bases). The V gene's germline CDR1 is LGHDT and CDR2 YNNKEL (reference sequence). Trimming took 1 base from V and 0 from J, leaving 14 bases between them. CDR3 length: 17 residues.

The genes are TRBV19 and TRBJ1-4; TRBD1 is a possible D gene (6 bases). CDR3 length: 16 residues. Trimming shortened V by 9 bases and J by 8 bases, and 25 bases separated the two germline ends. Germline assignment: CDR1 LNHDA and CDR2 SQIVND (reference sequence). The CDR3 is CASRPARGLSEEKLFF. The DNA for the CDR3 is TGTGCCAGCAGACCAGCCCGGGGGCTATCTGAGGAAAAACTGTTTTTT.

This sequence joins TRBV18 and TRBJ1-6; no definite D call. V lost 4 bases, J lost 8 bases, and 15 bases lay in between. Germline CDR1 reads KGHSH; CDR2 reads LQKENI. The CDR3 is made up of 15 amino acids. The CDR3 here is CASSLRAGGDSPLHF. The CDR3 DNA is TGTGCCAGCTCACTAAGGGCCGGAGGAGATTCACCCCTCCACTTT. Combining the CDR3 with reference TRBV18 and TRBJ1-6 gives the whole variable domain NAGVMQNPRHLVRRRGQEARLRCSPMKGHSHVYWYRQLPEEGLKFMVYLQKENIIDESGMPKERFSAEFPKEGPSILRIQQVVRGDSAAYFCASSLRAGGDSPLHFGNGTRLTVT.

In this sample, this clone turned up a few times. This chain links TRBV3-1 (or the pseudogene TRBV3-2) with TRBJ2-2; D is ambiguous. V lost 1 base, J lost 7 bases, and 7 bases lay in between. Germline CDR1 and CDR2: LGHDT and YNNKEL (reference sequence). The CDR3 has 13 residues. The CDR3 region has the DNA TGTGCCAGCAGCCAAGCTATGATCGGGGAGCTGTTTTTT. Protein sequence: CASSQAMIGELFF.

The chain couples TRBV19 to TRBJ2-3; 10 bases are shared with TRBD1. The CDR3 contains 15 residues. J lost 6 bases, V lost 4 bases, and 7 bases had no gene match. Germline V gene data show CDR1 as LNHDA and CDR2 as SQIVND (reference sequence). CDR3 sequence reads: CASSTPTGGGDTQYF. The DNA for the CDR3 is TGTGCCAGTAGTACTCCGACAGGGGGCGGTGATACGCAGTATTTT.

J is TRBJ2-7 and V is TRBV6-5; weak D call: TRBD2 (6 bases). CDR1 is MNHEY and CDR2 is SVGAGI in the germline V gene. V lost 7 bases and J 3 bases, leaving 19 bases between the germline ends. The CDR3 sequence is 15 residues long. The CDR3 nucleotides are TGTGCCAGCACCCTCGACACTAGCCGGGGCTACGAGCAGTACTTC. Amino acid sequence: CASTLDTSRGYEQYF.

For the CDR3, the DNA is TGCAGTGCTGGTGGAGGGACAGGGTCTTACTATGGCTACACCTTC. It translates to CSAGGGTGSYYGYTF. J is TRBJ1-2 and V is TRBV20-1, with TRBD1 matching over 9 bases. The CDR3 spans 15 residues. Germline trimming cut 5 bases from V and 3 bases from J; bases unmatched to any gene: 10. Per the germline V gene, CDR1 is DFQATT and CDR2 is SNEGSKA (reference sequence).

V is TRBV2 and J is TRBJ1-1, with TRBD1 as a possible D gene (5 bases). The V and J ends lost 4 bases and 4 bases respectively, with 16 bases between them. Germline V gene data show CDR1 as SNHLY and CDR2 as FYNNEI. The CDR3 sequence is 15 residues long. The CDR3 DNA reads as TGTGCCAGCAGTGTGGGTAGGGGAAGGGCCACTGAAGCTTTCTTT. It codes for CASSVGRGRATEAFF.

The chain joins TRBV19 to TRBJ1-2; 7 positions match TRBD1. V lost 3 bases and J lost 4; bases outside the gene matches: 5. Germline CDR1 is LNHDA and CDR2 is SQIVND (reference sequence). This CDR3 comprises 14 residues. CDR3 protein: CASSILAGGYGYTF. The CDR3 bases are TGTGCCAGTAGTATCCTCGCAGGGGGCTATGGCTACACCTTC.

V gene TRBV6-5 combines with J gene TRBJ2-1, with a tentative D call TRBD1 (6 bases). The CDR3 sequence is 14 residues long. Germline V CDR1 and CDR2: MNHEY, SVGAGI. The V and J ends lost 8 bases and 0 bases respectively, with 11 bases between them. CDR3 protein: CASYDRSSYNEQFF. The DNA of the CDR3 is TGTGCCAGCTATGACAGGAGCTCCTACAATGAGCAGTTCTTC.

The chain recombines TRBV2 with TRBJ2-3, with D tentatively TRBD1 or TRBD2 (5 bases each). V lost 5 bases and J 5 bases, leaving 14 bases between the germline ends. CDR1 and CDR2 (germline): SNHLY, FYNNEI. This CDR3 is 14 amino acids long. This CDR3 reads CASSPPGAEDTQYF. DNA of the CDR3: TGTGCCAGCAGTCCCCCCGGGGCGGAAGATACGCAGTATTTT.

The chain couples TRBV10-3 to TRBJ2-5, with D maybe TRBD2 (5 bases). V gave up 8 bases and J gave up 0 bases, with 10 bases separating them. Per the germline V gene, CDR1 is ENHRY and CDR2 is SYGVKD. The CDR3 spans 13 residues. The CDR3 sequence is CAIRSRDQETQYF. In DNA form, the CDR3 reads TGTGCCATCCGGTCGCGGGACCAAGAGACCCAGTACTTC.

The V call is TRBV5-5, the J call TRBJ1-2; a possible D gene is TRBD1 (5 bases). This CDR3 spans 16 amino acids. Between the trimmed V and J ends, which lost 0 bases and 3 bases, there was a span of 15 bases. CDR1 is SGHKS, CDR2 YYEKEE, per germline (reference sequence). The CDR3 DNA reads TGTGCCAGCAGCTTGGCCGGGGCAGAAGGAGACTATGGCTACACCTTC. This gives the protein CASSLAGAEGDYGYTF.